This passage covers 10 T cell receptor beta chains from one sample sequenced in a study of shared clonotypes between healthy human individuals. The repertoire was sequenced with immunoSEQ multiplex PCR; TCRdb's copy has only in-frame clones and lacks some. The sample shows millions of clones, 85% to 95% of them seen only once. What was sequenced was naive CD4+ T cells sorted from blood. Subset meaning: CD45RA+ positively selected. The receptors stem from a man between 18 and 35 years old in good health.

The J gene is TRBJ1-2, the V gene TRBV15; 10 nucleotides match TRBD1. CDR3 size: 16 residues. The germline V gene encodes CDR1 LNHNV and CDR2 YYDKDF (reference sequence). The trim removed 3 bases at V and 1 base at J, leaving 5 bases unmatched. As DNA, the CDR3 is TGTGCCACCAGCAGGTCCGGGACAGGGGATAACTATGGCTACACCTTC. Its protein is CATSRSGTGDNYGYTF.

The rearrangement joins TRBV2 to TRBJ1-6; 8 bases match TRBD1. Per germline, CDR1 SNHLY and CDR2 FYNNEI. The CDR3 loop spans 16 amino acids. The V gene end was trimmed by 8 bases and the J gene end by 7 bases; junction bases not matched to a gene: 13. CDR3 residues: CASGSRPTGENSPLHF. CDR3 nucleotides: TGTGCCAGCGGGTCTCGGCCGACAGGGGAAAATTCACCCCTCCACTTT.

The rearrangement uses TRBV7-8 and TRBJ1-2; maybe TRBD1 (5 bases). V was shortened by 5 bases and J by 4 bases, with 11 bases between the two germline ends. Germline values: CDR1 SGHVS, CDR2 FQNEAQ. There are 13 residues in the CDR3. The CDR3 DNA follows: TGTGCCAGCAGCGTCGGGACTGCCTATGGCTACACCTTC. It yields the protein CASSVGTAYGYTF. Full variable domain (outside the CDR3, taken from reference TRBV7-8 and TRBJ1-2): GAGVSQSPRYKVAKRGQDVALRCDPISGHVSLFWYQQALGQGPEFLTYFQNEAQLDKSGLPSDRFFAERPEGSVSTLKIQRTQQEDSAVYLCASSVGTAYGYTFGSGTRLTVV.

For the CDR3, the DNA is TGCGCCAGCAGACAACCGGGCGCCTTGAACACTGAAGCTTTCTTT. It is translated as CASRQPGALNTEAFF. This chain links TRBV4-1 with TRBJ1-1; D uncertain. V shed 6 bases and J shed 0 bases, with 14 bases lying between them. The CDR3 length is 15 residues. Germline CDR1 and CDR2: MGHRA and YSYEKL.

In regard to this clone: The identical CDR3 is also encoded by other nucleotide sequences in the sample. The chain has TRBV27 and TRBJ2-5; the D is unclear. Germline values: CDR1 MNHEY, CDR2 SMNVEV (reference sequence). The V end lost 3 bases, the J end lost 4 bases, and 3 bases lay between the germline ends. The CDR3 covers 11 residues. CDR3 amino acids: CASSFRETQYF. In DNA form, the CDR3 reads TGTGCCAGCAGTTTTAGAGAGACCCAGTACTTC.

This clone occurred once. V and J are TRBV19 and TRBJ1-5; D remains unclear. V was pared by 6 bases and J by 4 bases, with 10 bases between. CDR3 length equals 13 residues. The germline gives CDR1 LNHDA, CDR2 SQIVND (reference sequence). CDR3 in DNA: TGTGCCAGTAGAAAGGGCAGGAATCAGCCCCAGCATTTT. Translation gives CASRKGRNQPQHF.

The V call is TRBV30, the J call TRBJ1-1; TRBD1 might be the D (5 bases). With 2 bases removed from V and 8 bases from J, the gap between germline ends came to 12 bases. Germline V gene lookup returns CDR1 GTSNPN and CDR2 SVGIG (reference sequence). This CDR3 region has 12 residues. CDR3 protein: CAWSLQDPEAFF. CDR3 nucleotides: TGTGCCTGGAGTTTACAGGACCCAGAAGCTTTCTTT.

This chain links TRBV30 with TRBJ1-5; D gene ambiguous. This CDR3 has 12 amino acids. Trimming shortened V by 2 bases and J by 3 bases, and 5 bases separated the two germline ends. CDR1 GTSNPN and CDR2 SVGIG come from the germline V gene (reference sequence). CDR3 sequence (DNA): TGTGCCTGGAGTTTTACCAATCAGCCCCAGCATTTT. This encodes CAWSFTNQPQHF.

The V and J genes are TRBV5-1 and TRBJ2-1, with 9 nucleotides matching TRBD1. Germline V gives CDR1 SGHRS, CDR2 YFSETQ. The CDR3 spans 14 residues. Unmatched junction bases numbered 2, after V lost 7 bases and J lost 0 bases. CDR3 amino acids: CASQGQGSYNEQFF. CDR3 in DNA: TGCGCCAGCCAGGGACAGGGCTCCTACAATGAGCAGTTCTTC.

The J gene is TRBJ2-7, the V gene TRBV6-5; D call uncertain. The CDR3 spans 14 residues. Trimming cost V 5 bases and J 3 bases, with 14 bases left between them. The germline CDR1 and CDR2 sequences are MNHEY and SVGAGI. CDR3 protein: CASSPRIGFYEQYF. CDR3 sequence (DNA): TGTGCCAGCAGTCCCCGCATAGGGTTCTACGAGCAGTACTTC.